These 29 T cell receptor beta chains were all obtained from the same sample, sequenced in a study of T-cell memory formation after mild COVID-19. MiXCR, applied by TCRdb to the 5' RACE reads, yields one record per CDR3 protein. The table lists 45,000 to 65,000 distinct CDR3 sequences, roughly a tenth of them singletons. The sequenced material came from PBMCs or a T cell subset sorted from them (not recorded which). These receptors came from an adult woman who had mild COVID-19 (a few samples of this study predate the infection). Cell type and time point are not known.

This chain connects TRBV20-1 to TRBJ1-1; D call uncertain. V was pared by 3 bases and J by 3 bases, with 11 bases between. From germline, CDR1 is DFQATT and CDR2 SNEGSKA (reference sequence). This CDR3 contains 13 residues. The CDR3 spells CSASQKVYTEAFF. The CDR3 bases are TGCAGTGCTAGTCAGAAGGTCTACACTGAAGCTTTCTTT.

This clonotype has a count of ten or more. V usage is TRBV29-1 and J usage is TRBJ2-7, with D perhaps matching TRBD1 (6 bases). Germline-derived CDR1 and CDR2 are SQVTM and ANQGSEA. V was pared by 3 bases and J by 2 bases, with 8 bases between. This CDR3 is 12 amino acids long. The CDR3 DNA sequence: TGCAGCGTTGAGGACAGCGCCTACGAGCAGTACTTC. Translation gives CSVEDSAYEQYF.

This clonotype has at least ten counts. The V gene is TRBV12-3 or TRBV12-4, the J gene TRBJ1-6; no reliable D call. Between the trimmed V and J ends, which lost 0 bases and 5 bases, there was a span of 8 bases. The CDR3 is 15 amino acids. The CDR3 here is CASSLAGTHNSPLHF. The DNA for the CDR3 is TGTGCCAGCAGTTTAGCAGGAACTCATAATTCACCCCTCCACTTT.

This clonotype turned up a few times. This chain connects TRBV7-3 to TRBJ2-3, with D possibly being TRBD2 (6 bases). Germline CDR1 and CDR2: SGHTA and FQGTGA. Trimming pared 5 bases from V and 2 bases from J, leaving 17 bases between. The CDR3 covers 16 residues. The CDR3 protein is CASSLERVHFTDTQYF. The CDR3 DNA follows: TGTGCCAGCAGCCTAGAGCGGGTGCACTTCACAGATACGCAGTATTTT.

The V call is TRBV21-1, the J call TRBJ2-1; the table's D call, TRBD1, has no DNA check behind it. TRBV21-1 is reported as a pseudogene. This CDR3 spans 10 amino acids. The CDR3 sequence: CAGRPNEQFF. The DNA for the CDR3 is TGTGCCGGGCGGCCCAATGAGCAGTTCTTC.

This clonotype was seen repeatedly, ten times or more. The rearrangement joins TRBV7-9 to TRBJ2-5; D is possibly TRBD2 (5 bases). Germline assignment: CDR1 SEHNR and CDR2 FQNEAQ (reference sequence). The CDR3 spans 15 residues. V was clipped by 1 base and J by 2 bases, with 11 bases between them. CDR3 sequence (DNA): TGTGCCAGCAGCTTAGGAGGGAAGGGACAAGAGACCCAGTACTTC. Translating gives CASSLGGKGQETQYF. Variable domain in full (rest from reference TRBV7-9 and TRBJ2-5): DTGVSQNPRHKITKRGQNVTFRCDPISEHNRLYWYRQTLGQGPEFLTYFQNEAQLEKSRLLSDRFSAERPKGSFSTLEIQRTEQGDSAMYLCASSLGGKGQETQYFGPGTRLLVL.

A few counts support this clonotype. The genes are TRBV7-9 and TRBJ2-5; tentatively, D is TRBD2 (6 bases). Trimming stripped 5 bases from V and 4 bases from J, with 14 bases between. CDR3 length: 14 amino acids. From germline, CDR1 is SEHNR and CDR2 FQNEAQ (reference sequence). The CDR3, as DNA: TGTGCCAGCAGCCGACCGACTAGTGGAGAGACCCAGTACTTC. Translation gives CASSRPTSGETQYF.

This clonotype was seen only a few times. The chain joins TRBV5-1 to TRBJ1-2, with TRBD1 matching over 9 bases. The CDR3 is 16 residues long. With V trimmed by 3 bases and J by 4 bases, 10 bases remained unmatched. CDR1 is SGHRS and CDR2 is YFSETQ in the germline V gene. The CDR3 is CASSYSTGGSLYGYTF. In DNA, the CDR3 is TGCGCCAGCAGCTACTCAACAGGGGGCTCACTCTATGGCTACACCTTC. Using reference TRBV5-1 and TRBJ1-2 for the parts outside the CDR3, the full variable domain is KAGVTQTPRYLIKTRGQQVTLSCSPISGHRSVSWYQQTPGQGLQFLFEYFSETQRNKGNFPGRFSGRQFSNSRSEMNVSTLELGDSALYLCASSYSTGGSLYGYTFGSGTRLTVV.

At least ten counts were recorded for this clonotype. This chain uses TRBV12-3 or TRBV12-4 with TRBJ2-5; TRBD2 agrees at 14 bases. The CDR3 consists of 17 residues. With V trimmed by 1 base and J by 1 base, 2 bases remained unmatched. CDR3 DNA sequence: TGTGCCAGCAGTTTAGGGACTAGCGGGAGGATCCAAGAGACCCAGTACTTC. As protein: CASSLGTSGRIQETQYF.

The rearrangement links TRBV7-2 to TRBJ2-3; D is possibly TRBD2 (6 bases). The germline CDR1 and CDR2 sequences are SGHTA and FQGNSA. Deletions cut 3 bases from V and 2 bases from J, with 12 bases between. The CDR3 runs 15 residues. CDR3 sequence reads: CASSFQLAVTDTQYF. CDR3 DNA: TGTGCCAGCAGCTTCCAACTAGCTGTCACAGATACGCAGTATTTT.

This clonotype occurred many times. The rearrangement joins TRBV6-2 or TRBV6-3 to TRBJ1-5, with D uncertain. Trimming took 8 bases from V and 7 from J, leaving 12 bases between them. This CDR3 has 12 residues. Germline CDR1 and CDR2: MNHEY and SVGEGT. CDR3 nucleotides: TGTGCCAGCGAAGTGCCGGGACAGCCCCAGCATTTT. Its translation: CASEVPGQPQHF.

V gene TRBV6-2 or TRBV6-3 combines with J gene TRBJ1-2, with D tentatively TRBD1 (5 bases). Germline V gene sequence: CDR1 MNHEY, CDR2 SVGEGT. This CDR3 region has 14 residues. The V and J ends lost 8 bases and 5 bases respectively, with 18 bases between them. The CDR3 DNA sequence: TGTGCCAGCGGCCGGGACCCGGGGCAGTATGGCTACACCTTC. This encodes CASGRDPGQYGYTF.

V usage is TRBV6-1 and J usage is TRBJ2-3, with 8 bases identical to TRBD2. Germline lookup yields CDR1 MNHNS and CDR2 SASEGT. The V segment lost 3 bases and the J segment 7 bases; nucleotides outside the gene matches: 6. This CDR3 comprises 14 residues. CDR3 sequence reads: CASSDGIAGNTQYF. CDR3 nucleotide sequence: TGTGCCAGCAGTGATGGGATAGCGGGGAATACGCAGTATTTT.

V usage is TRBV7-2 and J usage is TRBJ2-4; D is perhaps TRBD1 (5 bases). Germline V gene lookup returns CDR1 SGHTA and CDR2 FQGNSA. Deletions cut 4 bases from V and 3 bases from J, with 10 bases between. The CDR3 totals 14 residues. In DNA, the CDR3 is TGTGCCAGCAGCTGGGCAGGGTACAAAAACATTCAGTACTTC. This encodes CASSWAGYKNIQYF.

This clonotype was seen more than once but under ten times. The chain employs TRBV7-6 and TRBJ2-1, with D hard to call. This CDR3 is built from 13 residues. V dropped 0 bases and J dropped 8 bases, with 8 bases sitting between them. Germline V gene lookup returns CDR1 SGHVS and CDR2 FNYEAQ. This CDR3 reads CASSLARSHEQFF. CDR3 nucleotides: TGTGCCAGCAGCTTAGCGCGGTCCCATGAGCAGTTCTTC.

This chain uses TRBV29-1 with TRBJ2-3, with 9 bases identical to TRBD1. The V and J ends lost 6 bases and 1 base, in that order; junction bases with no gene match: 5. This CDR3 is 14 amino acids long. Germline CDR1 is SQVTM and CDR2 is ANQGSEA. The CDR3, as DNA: TGCAGCGTGGCTCGGACAGGGGGCACAGATACGCAGTATTTT. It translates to CSVARTGGTDTQYF.

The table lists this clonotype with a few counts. CDR3 sequence (DNA): TGTGCCAGCAGCTCACACCGGGGGGGTCAGTTCTTC. Its translation: CASSSHRGGQFF. The V gene is TRBV9, the J gene TRBJ2-1; 8 bases fit TRBD2. The CDR3 sequence is 12 residues long. In germline, CDR1 is SGDLS, CDR2 YYNGEE. Losses at the gene ends were 4 bases for V and 13 bases for J; bases not matched to a gene: 7. Using reference TRBV9 and TRBJ2-1 for the parts outside the CDR3, the full variable domain is DSGVTQTPKHLITATGQRVTLRCSPRSGDLSVYWYQQSLDQGLQFLIQYYNGEERAKGNILERFSAQQFPDLHSELNLSSLELGDSALYFCASSSHRGGQFFGPGTRLTVL.

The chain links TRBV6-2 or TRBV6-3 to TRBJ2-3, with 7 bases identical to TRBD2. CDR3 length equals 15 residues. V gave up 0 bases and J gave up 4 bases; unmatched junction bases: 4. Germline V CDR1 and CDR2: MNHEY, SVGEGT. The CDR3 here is CASSYSVGGADTQYF. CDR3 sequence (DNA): TGTGCCAGCAGTTACTCCGTTGGGGGGGCAGATACGCAGTATTTT.

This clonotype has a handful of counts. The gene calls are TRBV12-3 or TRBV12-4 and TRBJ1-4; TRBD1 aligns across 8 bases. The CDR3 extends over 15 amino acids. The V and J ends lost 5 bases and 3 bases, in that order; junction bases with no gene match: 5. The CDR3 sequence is CASSSQGAANEKLFF. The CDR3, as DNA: TGTGCCAGCAGTAGCCAGGGGGCCGCTAATGAAAAACTGTTTTTT.

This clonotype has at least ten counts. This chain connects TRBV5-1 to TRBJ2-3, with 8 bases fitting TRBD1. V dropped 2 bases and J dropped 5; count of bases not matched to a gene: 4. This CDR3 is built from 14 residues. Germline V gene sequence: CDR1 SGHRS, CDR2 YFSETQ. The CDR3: CASSFRDRKDTQYF. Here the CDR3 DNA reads TGCGCCAGCAGCTTCCGGGACAGGAAAGATACGCAGTATTTT.

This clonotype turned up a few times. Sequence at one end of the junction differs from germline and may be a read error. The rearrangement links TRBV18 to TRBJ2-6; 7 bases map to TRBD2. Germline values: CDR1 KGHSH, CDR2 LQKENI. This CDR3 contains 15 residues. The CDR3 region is CASSPNSAGVNVLTF. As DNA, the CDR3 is TGTGCCAGCTCACCAAATTCGGCGGGGGTCAACGTCCTGACTTTC.

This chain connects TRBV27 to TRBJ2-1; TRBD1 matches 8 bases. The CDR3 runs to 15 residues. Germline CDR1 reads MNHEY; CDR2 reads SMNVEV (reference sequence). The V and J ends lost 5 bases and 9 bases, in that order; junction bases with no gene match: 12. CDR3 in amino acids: CASSTAGQVLGEQFF. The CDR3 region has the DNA TGTGCCAGCAGTACTGCGGGACAGGTGCTCGGTGAGCAGTTCTTC.

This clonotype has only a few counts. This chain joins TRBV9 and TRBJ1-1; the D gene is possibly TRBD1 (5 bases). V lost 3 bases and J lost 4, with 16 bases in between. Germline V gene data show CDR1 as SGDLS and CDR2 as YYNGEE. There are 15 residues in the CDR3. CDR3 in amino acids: CASSAGSQFGTEAFF. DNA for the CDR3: TGTGCCAGCAGCGCAGGGTCACAGTTCGGCACTGAAGCTTTCTTT.

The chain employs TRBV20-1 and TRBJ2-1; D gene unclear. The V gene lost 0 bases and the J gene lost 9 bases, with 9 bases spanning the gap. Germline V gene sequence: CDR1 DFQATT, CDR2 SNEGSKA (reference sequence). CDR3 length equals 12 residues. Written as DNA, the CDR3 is TGCAGTGCTAGAGATCTGGGCGTTGAGCAGTTCTTC. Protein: CSARDLGVEQFF.

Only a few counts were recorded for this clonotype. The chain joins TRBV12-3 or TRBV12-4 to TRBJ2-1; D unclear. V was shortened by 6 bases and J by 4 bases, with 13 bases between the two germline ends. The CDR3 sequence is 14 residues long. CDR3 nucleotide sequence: TGTGCCAGCAGCCCACACGGAGATTACAATGAGCAGTTCTTC. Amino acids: CASSPHGDYNEQFF.

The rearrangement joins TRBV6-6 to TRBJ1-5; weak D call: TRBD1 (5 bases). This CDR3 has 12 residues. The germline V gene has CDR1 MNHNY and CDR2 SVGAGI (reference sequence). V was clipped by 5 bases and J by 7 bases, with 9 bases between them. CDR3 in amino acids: CASSTQGQPQHF. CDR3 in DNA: TGTGCCAGCAGTACCCAGGGACAGCCCCAGCATTTT.

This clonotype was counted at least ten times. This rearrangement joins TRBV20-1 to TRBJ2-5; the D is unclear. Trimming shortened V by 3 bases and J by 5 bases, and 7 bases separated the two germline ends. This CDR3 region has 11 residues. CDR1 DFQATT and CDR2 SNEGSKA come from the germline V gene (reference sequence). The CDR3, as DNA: TGCAGTGCTAGGGAGTTGGAGACCCAGTACTTC. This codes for CSARELETQYF.

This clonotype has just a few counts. This CDR3 is CASSLTLAGEQYF. The DNA for the CDR3 is TGTGCCAGCAGTCTCACCCTAGCGGGGGAGCAGTACTTC. The rearrangement uses TRBV12-3 or TRBV12-4 and TRBJ2-7, with 9 bases that match TRBD2. The CDR3 extends over 13 amino acids. With 5 bases clipped from V and 7 bases from J, the junction kept 6 bases outside the gene matches.

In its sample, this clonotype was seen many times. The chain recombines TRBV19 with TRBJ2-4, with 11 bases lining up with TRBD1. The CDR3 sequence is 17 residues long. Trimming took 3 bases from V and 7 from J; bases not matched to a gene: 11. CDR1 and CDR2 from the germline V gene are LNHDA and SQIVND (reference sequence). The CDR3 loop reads CASSIGQGAWASNIQYF. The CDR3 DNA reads TGTGCCAGTAGTATCGGACAGGGGGCGTGGGCTAGTAACATTCAGTACTTC.